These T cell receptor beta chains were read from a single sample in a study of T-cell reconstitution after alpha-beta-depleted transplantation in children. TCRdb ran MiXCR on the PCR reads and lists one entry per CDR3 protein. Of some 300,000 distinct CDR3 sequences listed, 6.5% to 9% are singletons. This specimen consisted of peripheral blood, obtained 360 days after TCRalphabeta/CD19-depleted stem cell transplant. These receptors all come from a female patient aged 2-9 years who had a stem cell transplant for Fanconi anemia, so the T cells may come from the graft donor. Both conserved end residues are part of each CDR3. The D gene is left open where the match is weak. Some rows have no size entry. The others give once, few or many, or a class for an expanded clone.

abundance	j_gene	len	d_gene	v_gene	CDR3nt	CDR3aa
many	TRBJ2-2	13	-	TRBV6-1	TGTGCCAGCAGCCCCCATCGAAGTGGGGACCTGTTTTTT	CASSPHRSGDLFF
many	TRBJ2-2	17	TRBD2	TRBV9	TGTGCCAGCAGCGCAACGACTAGCGGGCTGAACACCGGGGAGCTGTTTTTT	CASSATTSGLNTGELFF
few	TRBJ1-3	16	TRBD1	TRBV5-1	TGCGCCAGCAGCTTCGGACAGGACAGCTCTGGAAACACCATATATTTT	CASSFGQDSSGNTIYF
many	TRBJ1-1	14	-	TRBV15	TGTGCCACCAGCAAGGTGGGGTTGAACACTGAAGCTTTCTTT	CATSKVGLNTEAFF
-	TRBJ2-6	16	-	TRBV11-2	TGTGCCAGCAGTCCAGGCTGGGGCTCTGGGGCCAACGTCCTGACTTTC	CASSPGWGSGANVLTF
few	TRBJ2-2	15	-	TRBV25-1	TGTGCCAGCAGTTCTGTAACAGGAAACACCGGGGAGCTGTTTTTT	CASSSVTGNTGELFF
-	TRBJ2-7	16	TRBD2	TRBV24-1	TGTGCCACCAGTGACACCCCTAGCGGGGGGACCTACGAGCAGTACTTC	CATSDTPSGGTYEQYF
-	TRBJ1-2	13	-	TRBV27	TGTGCCAGCGGATTTGGGGGGGGTTATGGCTACACCTTC	CASGFGGGYGYTF
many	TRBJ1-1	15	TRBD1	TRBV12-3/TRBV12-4	TGTGCCAGCAGTTTATATGGGACAGTGAACACTGAAGCTTTCTTT	CASSLYGTVNTEAFF
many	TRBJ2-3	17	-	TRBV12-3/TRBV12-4	TGTGCCAGCAGTTTCGGACAGTTCCCTTCTAGCACAGATACGCAGTATTTT	CASSFGQFPSSTDTQYF
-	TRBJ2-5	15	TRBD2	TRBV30	TGTGCCTGGAGTGTACTACGCCGGGAGGGCGGGACCCAGTACTTC	CAWSVLRREGGTQYF
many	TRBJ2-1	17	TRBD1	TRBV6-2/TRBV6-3	TGTGCCAGCAGTTACCCCCGACAGGGCGGCTCCTACAATGAGCAGTTCTTC	CASSYPRQGGSYNEQFF
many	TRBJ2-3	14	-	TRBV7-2	TGTGCCAGCAGCTTAGATCCTGGCGTGGATACGCAGTATTTT	CASSLDPGVDTQYF
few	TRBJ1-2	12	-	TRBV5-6	TGTGCCAGCAGCCCCGGGGCCTATGGCTACACCTTC	CASSPGAYGYTF
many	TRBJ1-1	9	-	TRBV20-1	TGCAGTGCTAGGATTGAAGCTTTCTTT	CSARIEAFF
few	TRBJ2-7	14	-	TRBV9	TGTGCCAGCAGCGCCCAAGGACCCTCCGCCGAGCAGTACTTC	CASSAQGPSAEQYF
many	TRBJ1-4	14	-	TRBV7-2	TGTGCCAGCACCCTCGAGGGGGGGGATGAAAAACTGTTTTTT	CASTLEGGDEKLFF
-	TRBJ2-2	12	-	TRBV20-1	TGCAGTGCTAGCGAGATCACCGGGGAGCTGTTTTTT	CSASEITGELFF
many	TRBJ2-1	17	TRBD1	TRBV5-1	TGCGCCAGCAGTTATACCCCTGGCAGGGGGCCAGGGGATGAGCAGTTCTTC	CASSYTPGRGPGDEQFF
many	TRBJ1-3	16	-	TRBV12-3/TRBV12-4	TGTGCCAGCACCCCGGGAGGGGAACGCGGGCTCGGCACCATATATTTT	CASTPGGERGLGTIYF